The clone carrying this T cell receptor (beta chain) was detected many times. Antigen: not known. The ends were cut back, 2 bases at V and 8 bases at J, with 12 bases in the middle. The CDR3 runs 13 residues. CDR1 is MGHDK, CDR2 SYGVNS, per germline. The data derive from a study of glioma-infiltrating T cells. General study points: Only very few CDR3 sequences appeared in both tissue and blood. Non-neoplastic patients had below-expected tissue-blood divergence, while all gliomas exceeded expectation.

Using RNA template, CDR3s of TCR alpha and beta were amplified with iRepertoire arm-PCR. One-step reverse transcription and amplification started from approximately 100-400 ng of tissue mRNA or PBMC total RNA. TCRdb re-called the multiplex PCR reads with MiXCR, one entry per CDR3 protein. Of fewer than 90,000 distinct CDR3 sequences detected, about a quarter appear once; the ten largest clones hold 6.7%. Sequencing was done on a sample of glioma tissue, nonneoplastic brain tissue, or PBMCs (not recorded which). The clonotype was recovered from a human donor with low-grade glioma or glioblastoma, undergoing nonglioma brain surgery, or in good health (not recorded which). The chain carries TRBV25-1 and TRBJ1-2; D uncertain. This CDR3 is CASSERRSLGYTF. Here the CDR3 DNA reads TGTGCCAGCAGTGAAAGGCGGAGCCTGGGCTACACCTTC.